These 29 T cell receptor beta chains originate from one sample sequenced in a study of PD-L1 blockade in urothelial cancer. Produced via immunoSEQ multiplex PCR; TCRdb's table is partial and in-frame only. The table lists around 46,000 clones, around 80% of them singletons. Time point: peripheral blood 6 weeks after treatment start. This material consisted of PBMCs, taken around atezolizumab (anti-PD-L1) treatment. The source is a man in his sixties with urothelial cancer.

The chain employs TRBV5-8 and TRBJ1-5; 8 positions match TRBD1. Germline CDR1 is SGHTS and CDR2 is YDEGEE. The CDR3 loop spans 15 amino acids. V dropped 4 bases and J dropped 2; count of bases not matched to a gene: 5. This chain's CDR3 is CASSDRGGGNQPQHF. CDR3 DNA: TGTGCCAGCAGCGACAGGGGCGGCGGCAATCAGCCCCAGCATTTT.

The CDR3 nucleotides read TGCAGCGTTGAATCACAGTACCAAGAGACCCAGTACTTC. Its translation is CSVESQYQETQYF. V gene TRBV29-1 combines with J gene TRBJ2-5; D not certain. CDR1 is SQVTM and CDR2 is ANQGSEA in the germline V gene. V shed 2 bases and J shed 0 bases, with 7 bases lying between them. The CDR3 has 13 amino acids.

The chain uses TRBV20-1 and TRBJ2-7; possibly TRBD1 for D (6 bases). The V gene lost 5 bases and the J gene lost 3 bases, with 8 bases spanning the gap. There are 11 residues in the CDR3. CDR1 and CDR2 (germline): DFQATT, SNEGSKA (reference sequence). CDR3 sequence (DNA): TGCAGTGCTCTACAGGGCTACGAGCAGTACTTC. Protein product: CSALQGYEQYF.

This chain joins TRBV7-2 and TRBJ2-7; the D gene is possibly TRBD1 (5 bases). Deletions cut 1 base from V and 3 bases from J, with 10 bases between. Germline loops: CDR1 SGHTA, CDR2 FQGNSA. The CDR3 sequence is 14 residues long. This chain's CDR3 is CASSLVPQGYEQYF. The CDR3 DNA sequence: TGTGCCAGCAGCTTAGTTCCCCAGGGCTACGAGCAGTACTTC.

The chain carries TRBV13 and TRBJ2-2; no reliable D call. Germline V CDR1 and CDR2: PRHDT, FYEKMQ (reference sequence). The CDR3 is 12 residues long. The germline V and J ends were trimmed by 1 base and 7 bases, with 4 bases remaining between them. CDR3 sequence: CASSLANGELFF. CDR3 sequence (DNA): TGTGCCAGCAGCTTAGCTAACGGGGAGCTGTTTTTT.

This clone was seen just once. The chain has TRBV25-1 and TRBJ1-3; tentatively, D is TRBD1 (5 bases). Germline V gives CDR1 MGHDK, CDR2 SYGVNS. V lost 6 bases and J lost 4, with 10 bases in between. The CDR3 has 13 residues. CDR3 amino acids: CASSGTLGNTIYF. The CDR3 DNA is TGTGCCAGCAGCGGGACTTTAGGAAACACCATATATTTT.

This clone was detected once. The CDR3 sequence is CASSWEGTGNTEAFF. In DNA, the CDR3 is TGTGCCAGCAGCTGGGAGGGGACAGGGAACACTGAAGCTTTCTTT. This chain joins TRBV5-5 and TRBJ1-1; 8 positions match TRBD1. J lost 1 base, V lost 3 bases, and 5 bases had no gene match. The CDR3 sequence is 15 residues long. CDR1 is SGHKS, CDR2 YYEKEE, per germline (reference sequence).

Worth noting for this clone: At one end the junction does not follow the germline gene, possibly because of a read error. V is TRBV7-2 and J is TRBJ2-7; D is perhaps TRBD2 (6 bases). The CDR3 has 14 amino acids. Looked up from germline, CDR1 is SGHTA and CDR2 is FQGNSA. The CDR3 coding sequence is TGTGCCAGCAGCCTAGCGACTGCTGCCTACGAGCAGTACTTC. Its translation: CASSLATAAYEQYF.

Comment on this clone: The sample holds other DNA sequences that translate to the same CDR3. The V gene is TRBV9, the J gene TRBJ1-2, with D unclear. The V end lost 0 bases, the J end lost 2 bases, and 8 bases lay between the germline ends. This CDR3 has 14 amino acids. Germline V gene data show CDR1 as SGDLS and CDR2 as YYNGEE. CDR3 sequence reads: CASSVGGGNYGYTF. The DNA for the CDR3 is TGTGCCAGCAGCGTAGGGGGAGGGAACTATGGCTACACCTTC. Together with reference TRBV9 and TRBJ1-2, the CDR3 gives the full variable domain: DSGVTQTPKHLITATGQRVTLRCSPRSGDLSVYWYQQSLDQGLQFLIQYYNGEERAKGNILERFSAQQFPDLHSELNLSSLELGDSALYFCASSVGGGNYGYTFGSGTRLTVV.

V usage is TRBV15 and J usage is TRBJ2-5; a possible D gene is TRBD2 (5 bases). The ends were cut back, 0 bases at V and 2 bases at J, with 7 bases in the middle. The CDR3 extends over 14 amino acids. In germline, CDR1 is LNHNV, CDR2 YYDKDF (reference sequence). This chain's CDR3 is CATSRDPGQETQYF. The CDR3 bases are TGTGCCACCAGCAGAGATCCGGGACAAGAGACCCAGTACTTC.

The gene calls are TRBV7-9 and TRBJ1-2; 8 bases map to TRBD1. This CDR3 has 15 amino acids. V dropped 5 bases and J dropped 4; count of bases not matched to a gene: 9. Germline CDR1 and CDR2: SEHNR and FQNEAQ (reference sequence). As DNA, the CDR3 is TGTGCCAGCAGCCTCTCCGGACAGGGAACCTATGGCTACACCTTC. Amino acids: CASSLSGQGTYGYTF.

This chain uses TRBV6-5 with TRBJ2-5; 9 bases map to TRBD1. CDR3 length: 14 residues. CDR1 and CDR2 (germline): MNHEY, SVGAGI. The junction had 10 bases not matched to a gene; V was cut back by 10 bases and J by 4 bases. CDR3 sequence: CATPRDRVSETQYF. Here the CDR3 DNA reads TGTGCCACACCCAGGGACAGGGTATCAGAGACCCAGTACTTC.

The chain recombines TRBV28 with TRBJ1-5, with 8 bases lining up with TRBD1. The CDR3 is 14 amino acids. With 10 bases clipped from V and 5 bases from J, the junction kept 10 bases outside the gene matches. The germline CDR1 and CDR2 sequences are MDHEN and SYDVKM. The chain's CDR3 is CATIGQGPHQPQHF. The CDR3 coding sequence is TGTGCCACCATAGGACAGGGCCCTCATCAGCCCCAGCATTTT.

V and J are TRBV5-6 and TRBJ2-5, with D perhaps TRBD2 (5 bases). This CDR3 has 15 residues. V dropped 3 bases and J dropped 1 base, with 13 bases sitting between them. Germline CDR1 SGHDT, CDR2 YYEEEE. The CDR3 is CASSYPTGSQETQYF. In DNA form, the CDR3 reads TGTGCCAGCAGCTACCCTACGGGGAGCCAAGAGACCCAGTACTTC.

This chain connects TRBV9 to TRBJ2-6, with TRBD1 matching 7 bases. CDR1 SGDLS and CDR2 YYNGEE come from the germline V gene. The CDR3 is 19 amino acids. Trimming took 0 bases from V and 1 from J; bases not matched to a gene: 10. The CDR3 DNA is TGTGCCAGCAGCGTAGCGGGACAGACAAGGGCGTCTGGGGCCAACGTCCTGACTTTC. This sequence encodes CASSVAGQTRASGANVLTF.

This clone came up a few times. This chain joins TRBV6-1 and TRBJ2-5; TRBD1 matches at 10 bases. This CDR3 spans 16 amino acids. V lost 4 bases to trimming and J lost 4 bases; unmatched junction nucleotides: 9. The germline CDR1 and CDR2 sequences are MNHNS and SASEGT. The CDR3 here is CASSVGDRGRGETQYF. Written as DNA, the CDR3 is TGTGCCAGCAGTGTAGGAGACAGGGGGCGCGGAGAGACCCAGTACTTC.

The chain combines TRBV19 with TRBJ1-4; D remains unclear. Trimming left V 7 bases short and J 1 base short, with 16 bases between. CDR1 is LNHDA, CDR2 SQIVND, per germline (reference sequence). CDR3 length: 16 amino acids. CDR3 coding DNA: TGTGCCAGTAATCCAACCAGGAGGCGAACTAATGAAAAACTGTTTTTT. Translated: CASNPTRRRTNEKLFF.

This chain uses TRBV18 with TRBJ2-3; 8 positions match TRBD2. The CDR3 totals 17 residues. The V segment lost 2 bases and the J segment 1 base; nucleotides outside the gene matches: 8. Looked up from germline, CDR1 is KGHSH and CDR2 is LQKENI. Here the CDR3 DNA reads TGTGCCAGCTCACCATCTATCCCGGGAGGGGGCACAGATACGCAGTATTTT. It specifies CASSPSIPGGGTDTQYF.

CDR3 sequence (DNA): TGTGCCAGCAGCAACTACCGGACAGGCGAAGAGACCCAGTACTTC. This encodes CASSNYRTGEETQYF. The rearrangement joins TRBV11-2 to TRBJ2-5; 7 bases align to TRBD1. V dropped 5 bases and J dropped 3; count of bases not matched to a gene: 9. The germline V gene encodes CDR1 SGHAT and CDR2 FQNNGV. The CDR3 extends over 15 amino acids. The entire variable domain, with the rest obtained from reference TRBV11-2 and TRBJ2-5, is as follows: EAGVAQSPRYKIIEKRQSVAFWCNPISGHATLYWYQQILGQGPKLLIQFQNNGVVDDSQLPKDRFSAERLKGVDSTLKIQPAKLEDSAVYLCASSNYRTGEETQYFGPGTRLLVL.

The V call is TRBV7-8, the J call TRBJ1-5, with 10 bases identical to TRBD1. V was pared by 5 bases and J by 2 bases, with 3 bases of the junction left unmatched. This CDR3 comprises 15 residues. CDR1 is SGHVS and CDR2 is FQNEAQ in the germline V gene. CDR3 DNA sequence: TGTGCCAGCAGCCTGACAGGGGGCGGCAATCAGCCCCAGCATTTT. Residues: CASSLTGGGNQPQHF.

CDR3 residues: CASSWGRAGTEAFF. The CDR3 DNA is TGTGCCAGCAGTTGGGGCAGGGCGGGGACTGAAGCTTTCTTT. The chain carries TRBV6-5 and TRBJ1-1, with a tentative D call TRBD1 (5 bases). The CDR3 is made up of 14 amino acids. Germline CDR1 is MNHEY and CDR2 is SVGAGI. V dropped 4 bases and J dropped 5 bases, with 14 bases sitting between them.

The chain joins TRBV28 to TRBJ2-3, with a possible D match to TRBD1 (5 bases). This CDR3 comprises 14 residues. V was shortened by 6 bases and J by 0 bases, with 10 bases between the two germline ends. Germline-derived CDR1 and CDR2 are MDHEN and SYDVKM. CDR3 sequence reads: CASRDTSSTDTQYF. CDR3 sequence (DNA): TGTGCCAGCAGGGACACGTCTAGCACAGATACGCAGTATTTT.

The rearrangement joins TRBV5-1 to TRBJ1-1, with 8 bases fitting TRBD1. V lost 1 base and J lost 1; bases outside the gene matches: 9. The V gene's germline CDR1 is SGHRS and CDR2 YFSETQ. This CDR3 has 17 amino acids. CDR3 region: CASSLKWDRSGNTEAFF. The CDR3 DNA reads as TGCGCCAGCAGCTTGAAGTGGGACAGGTCCGGGAACACTGAAGCTTTCTTT.

The chain employs TRBV6-5 and TRBJ1-4, with D perhaps TRBD1 (6 bases). CDR1 is MNHEY and CDR2 is SVGAGI in the germline V gene. V was cut by 5 bases and J by 11 bases, with 15 bases left in between. This CDR3 has 13 residues. The DNA of the CDR3 is TGTGCCAGCAGTCCCCCGGACAGTACGAAACTGTTTTTT. This gives the protein CASSPPDSTKLFF.

V usage is TRBV6-1 and J usage is TRBJ1-1; possibly TRBD1 for D (5 bases). Germline V gene sequence: CDR1 MNHNS, CDR2 SASEGT. V lost 6 bases, J lost 4 bases, and 12 bases lay in between. The CDR3 extends over 13 amino acids. CDR3: CASSPTAFTEAFF. CDR3 sequence (DNA): TGTGCCAGCAGCCCGACAGCTTTCACTGAAGCTTTCTTT.

The chain couples TRBV29-1 to TRBJ2-3; the D gene is possibly TRBD1 (6 bases). The V end lost 7 bases, the J end lost 1 base, and 15 bases lay between the germline ends. The CDR3 is 14 amino acids. Germline-derived CDR1 and CDR2 are SQVTM and ANQGSEA. The DNA of the CDR3 is TGCAGCGCCAAACAGGGTCTTGGCACAGATACGCAGTATTTT. Its translation is CSAKQGLGTDTQYF.

The V call is TRBV19, the J call TRBJ1-2, with D perhaps matching TRBD1 (6 bases). V was cut by 5 bases and J by 5 bases, with 24 bases left in between. The CDR3 has 17 amino acids. CDR1 LNHDA and CDR2 SQIVND come from the germline V gene (reference sequence). In DNA form, the CDR3 reads TGTGCCAGTAGTGTTGGGGGCCCGGCCCAGTTTAATTATGGCTACACCTTC. It is translated as CASSVGGPAQFNYGYTF.

This clone was recorded a few times. The V gene is TRBV7-8, the J gene TRBJ2-2, with TRBD1 as a possible D gene (7 bases). The ends were cut back, 5 bases at V and 6 bases at J, with 22 bases in the middle. Germline V CDR1 and CDR2: SGHVS, FQNEAQ. The CDR3 covers 17 residues. This CDR3 reads CASSETSRQGGPGELFF. For the CDR3, the DNA is TGTGCCAGCAGCGAAACAAGCCGACAGGGAGGCCCCGGGGAGCTGTTTTTT.

This chain connects TRBV9 to TRBJ2-1; no firm D call. CDR3 length: 14 amino acids. Germline V gene sequence: CDR1 SGDLS, CDR2 YYNGEE. V was pared by 0 bases and J by 8 bases, with 12 bases between. The CDR3 is CASSVVVESHEQFF. In DNA, the CDR3 is TGTGCCAGCAGCGTAGTGGTTGAGTCCCATGAGCAGTTCTTC. The variable domain in full, completed from reference TRBV9 and TRBJ2-1, reads DSGVTQTPKHLITATGQRVTLRCSPRSGDLSVYWYQQSLDQGLQFLIQYYNGEERAKGNILERFSAQQFPDLHSELNLSSLELGDSALYFCASSVVVESHEQFFGPGTRLTVL.